Presented here are 7 T cell receptor beta chains from one specimen sequenced in a study of blood T cell repertoires in COVID-19. Produced via immunoSEQ multiplex PCR; TCRdb's table is partial and in-frame only. The data contain some 70,000 clones, roughly 87% of them seen just once; the ten biggest clones take up around 3.2%. Sequenced: peripheral blood. The receptors stem from a man aged 80 or over with acute or convalescent COVID-19.

This clone was seen once. J is TRBJ2-7 and V is TRBV19; perhaps TRBD1 as D (5 bases). The germline gives CDR1 LNHDA, CDR2 SQIVND (reference sequence). The CDR3 runs 14 residues. The germline V and J ends were trimmed by 3 bases and 5 bases, with 14 bases remaining between them. CDR3 amino acids: CASSIGRATNEQYF. As DNA, the CDR3 is TGTGCCAGTAGTATTGGCAGGGCCACCAACGAGCAGTACTTC.

The chain combines TRBV19 with TRBJ1-4, with a possible D match to TRBD1 (5 bases). The V end was cut by 5 bases, the J end by 8 bases, with 9 bases between. CDR3 length: 12 amino acids. CDR1 and CDR2 (germline): LNHDA, SQIVND (reference sequence). The CDR3 spells CASSSRVEKLFF. CDR3 nucleotide sequence: TGTGCCAGTAGTTCCAGGGTAGAAAAACTGTTTTTT.

The V call is TRBV28, the J call TRBJ2-3; 15 bases map to TRBD2. This CDR3 is built from 15 residues. Germline CDR1 is MDHEN and CDR2 is SYDVKM. V shed 6 bases and J 9 bases; nucleotides not matched to a gene: 7. The CDR3: CASRGLAGGKKTQYF. In DNA, the CDR3 is TGTGCCAGCAGAGGACTAGCGGGAGGGAAAAAGACGCAGTATTTT.

The genes are TRBV7-8 and TRBJ1-6, with D possibly TRBD1 on 5 matching bases. The V end lost 5 bases, the J end lost 9 bases, and 14 bases lay between the germline ends. This CDR3 comprises 14 residues. Germline V gene data show CDR1 as SGHVS and CDR2 as FQNEAQ. The CDR3 DNA reads TGTGCCAGCAGCCCGGGGACGGGGGGTTCACCCCTCCACTTT. This sequence encodes CASSPGTGGSPLHF.

V and J are TRBV7-2 and TRBJ2-1; 9 bases agree with TRBD1. CDR3 size: 17 residues. Per the germline V gene, CDR1 is SGHTA and CDR2 is FQGNSA. The trim removed 4 bases at V and 2 bases at J, leaving 9 bases unmatched. The DNA of the CDR3 is TGTGCCAGCAGCTCAAGACCGGGACAGGGCCCCTACAATGAGCAGTTCTTC. Amino acids: CASSSRPGQGPYNEQFF.

This rearrangement joins TRBV19 to TRBJ1-1; TRBD1 matches at 7 bases. The CDR3 has 15 amino acids. Germline CDR1 and CDR2: LNHDA and SQIVND (reference sequence). V shed 5 bases and J 1 base; nucleotides not matched to a gene: 7. CDR3 sequence: CASSSNRGRNTEAFF. For the CDR3, the DNA is TGTGCCAGTAGTTCCAACAGGGGTAGGAACACTGAAGCTTTCTTT.

This clone came up a few times. This chain uses TRBV10-3 with TRBJ1-3, with no clear D. V was cut by 2 bases and J by 3 bases, with 17 bases left in between. The CDR3 loop spans 17 amino acids. Germline-derived CDR1 and CDR2 are ENHRY and SYGVKD. Here the CDR3 reads CAISEGPDGVGGNTIYF. For the CDR3, the DNA is TGTGCCATCAGTGAGGGGCCCGACGGGGTAGGTGGAAACACCATATATTTT.